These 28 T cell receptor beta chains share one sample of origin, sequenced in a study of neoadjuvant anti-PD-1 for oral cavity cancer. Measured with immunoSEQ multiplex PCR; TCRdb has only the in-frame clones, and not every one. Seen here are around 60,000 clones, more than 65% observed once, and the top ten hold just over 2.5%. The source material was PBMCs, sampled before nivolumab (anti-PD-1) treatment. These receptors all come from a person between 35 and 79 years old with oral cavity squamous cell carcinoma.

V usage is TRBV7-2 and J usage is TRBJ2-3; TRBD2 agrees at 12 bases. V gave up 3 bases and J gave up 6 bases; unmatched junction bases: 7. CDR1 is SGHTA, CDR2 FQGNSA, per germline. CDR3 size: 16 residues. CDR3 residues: CASSFPLAGGSDTQYF. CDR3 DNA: TGTGCCAGCAGCTTCCCTCTAGCGGGGGGGTCGGATACGCAGTATTTT.

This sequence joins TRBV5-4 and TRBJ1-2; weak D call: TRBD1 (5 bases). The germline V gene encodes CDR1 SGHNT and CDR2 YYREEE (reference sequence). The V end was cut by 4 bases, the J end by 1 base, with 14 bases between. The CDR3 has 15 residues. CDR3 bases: TGTGCCAGCAGCGTCCCCGGGACTGTTAACTATGGCTACACCTTC. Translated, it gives CASSVPGTVNYGYTF. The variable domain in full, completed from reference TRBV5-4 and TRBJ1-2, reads ETGVTQSPTHLIKTRGQQVTLRCSSQSGHNTVSWYQQALGQGPQFIFQYYREEENGRGNFPPRFSGLQFPNYSSELNVNALELDDSALYLCASSVPGTVNYGYTFGSGTRLTVV.

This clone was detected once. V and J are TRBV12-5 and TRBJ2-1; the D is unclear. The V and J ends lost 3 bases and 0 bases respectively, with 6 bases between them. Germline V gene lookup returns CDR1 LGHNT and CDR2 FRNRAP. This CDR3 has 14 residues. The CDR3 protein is CASGFQVSYNEQFF. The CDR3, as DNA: TGTGCTAGTGGTTTTCAGGTCTCCTACAATGAGCAGTTCTTC.

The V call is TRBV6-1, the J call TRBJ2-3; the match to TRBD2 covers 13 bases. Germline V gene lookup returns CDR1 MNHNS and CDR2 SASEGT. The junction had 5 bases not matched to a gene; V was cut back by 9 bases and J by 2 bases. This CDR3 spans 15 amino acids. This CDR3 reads CASGTSGALTDTQYF. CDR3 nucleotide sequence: TGTGCCAGTGGGACTAGCGGGGCCCTCACAGATACGCAGTATTTT.

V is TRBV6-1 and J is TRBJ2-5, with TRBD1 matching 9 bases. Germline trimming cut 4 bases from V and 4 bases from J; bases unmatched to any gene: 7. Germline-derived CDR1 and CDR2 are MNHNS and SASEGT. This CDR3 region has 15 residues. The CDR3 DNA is TGTGCCAGCAGTGCCGGGACAGGGACTTTAGAGACCCAGTACTTC. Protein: CASSAGTGTLETQYF.

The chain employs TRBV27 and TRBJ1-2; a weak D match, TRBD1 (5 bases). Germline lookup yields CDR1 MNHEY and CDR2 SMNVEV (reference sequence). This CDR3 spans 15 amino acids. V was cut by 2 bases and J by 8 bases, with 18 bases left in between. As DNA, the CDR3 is TGTGCCAGCAGTTTAAACCCCGGGGGGGGAGGAGGCTACACCTTC. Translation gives CASSLNPGGGGGYTF.

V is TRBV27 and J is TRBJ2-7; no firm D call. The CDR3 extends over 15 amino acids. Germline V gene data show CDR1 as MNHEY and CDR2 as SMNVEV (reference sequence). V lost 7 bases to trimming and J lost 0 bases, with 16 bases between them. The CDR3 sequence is CASTPGYGLSYEQYF. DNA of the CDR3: TGTGCCAGCACCCCCGGATACGGCCTCTCCTACGAGCAGTACTTC.

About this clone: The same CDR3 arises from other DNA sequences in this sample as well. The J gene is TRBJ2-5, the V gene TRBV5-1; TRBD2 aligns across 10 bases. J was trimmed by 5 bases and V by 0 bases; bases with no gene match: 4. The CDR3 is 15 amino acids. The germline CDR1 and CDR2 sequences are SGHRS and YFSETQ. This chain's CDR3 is CASSLDSGRGETQYF. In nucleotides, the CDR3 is TGCGCCAGCAGCTTGGACAGCGGGAGGGGGGAGACCCAGTACTTC.

The CDR3 reads CASRETLGDTEAFF. Here the CDR3 DNA reads TGCGCCAGCAGGGAGACTCTGGGGGACACTGAAGCTTTCTTT. This chain joins TRBV10-1 and TRBJ1-1, with D possibly being TRBD1 (5 bases). The CDR3 covers 14 residues. Germline CDR1 and CDR2: WNHNN and SYGVQD (reference sequence). Trimming stripped 6 bases from V and 3 bases from J, with 14 bases between.

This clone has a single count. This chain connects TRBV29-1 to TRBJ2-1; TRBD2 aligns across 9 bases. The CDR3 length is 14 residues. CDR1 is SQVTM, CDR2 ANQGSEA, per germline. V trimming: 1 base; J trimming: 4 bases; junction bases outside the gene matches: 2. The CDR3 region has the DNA TGCAGCGTTGAAGGACTAGCGGCTTACAATGAGCAGTTCTTC. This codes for CSVEGLAAYNEQFF.

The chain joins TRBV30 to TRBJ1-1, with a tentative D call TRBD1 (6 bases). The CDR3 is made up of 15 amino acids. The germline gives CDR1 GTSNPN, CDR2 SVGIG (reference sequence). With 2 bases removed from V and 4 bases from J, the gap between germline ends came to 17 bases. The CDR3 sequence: CAWSHGNRVGTEAFF. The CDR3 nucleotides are TGTGCCTGGAGTCACGGGAACAGGGTGGGCACTGAAGCTTTCTTT.

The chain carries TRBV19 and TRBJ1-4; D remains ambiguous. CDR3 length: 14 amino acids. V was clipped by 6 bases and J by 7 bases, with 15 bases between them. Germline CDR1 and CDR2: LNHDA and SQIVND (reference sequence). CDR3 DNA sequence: TGTGCCAGTAGGGGAGGGAGCAGGCGTGAAAAACTGTTTTTT. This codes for CASRGGSRREKLFF.

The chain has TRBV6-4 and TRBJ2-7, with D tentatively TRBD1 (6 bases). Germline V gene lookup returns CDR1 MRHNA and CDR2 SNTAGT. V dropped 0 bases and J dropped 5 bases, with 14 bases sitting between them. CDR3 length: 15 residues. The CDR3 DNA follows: TGTGCCAGCAGTGACTCGACAGGACCTCTCCACGAGCAGTACTTC. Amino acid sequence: CASSDSTGPLHEQYF.

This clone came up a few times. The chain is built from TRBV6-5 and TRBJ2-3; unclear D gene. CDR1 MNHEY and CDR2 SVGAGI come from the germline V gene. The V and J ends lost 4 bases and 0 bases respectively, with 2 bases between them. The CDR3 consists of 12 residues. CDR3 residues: CASSSSTDTQYF. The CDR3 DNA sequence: TGTGCCAGCAGTTCTAGCACAGATACGCAGTATTTT.

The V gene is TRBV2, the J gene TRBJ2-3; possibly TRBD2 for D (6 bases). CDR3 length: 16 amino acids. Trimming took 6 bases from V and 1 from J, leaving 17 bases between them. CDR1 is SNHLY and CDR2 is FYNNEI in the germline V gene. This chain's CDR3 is CASSPPLGGGTDTQYF. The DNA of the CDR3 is TGTGCCAGCAGCCCACCTCTGGGGGGAGGCACAGATACGCAGTATTTT. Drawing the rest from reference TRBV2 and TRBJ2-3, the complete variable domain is EPEVTQTPSHQVTQMGQEVILRCVPISNHLYFYWYRQILGQKVEFLVSFYNNEISEKSEIFDDQFSVERPDGSNFTLKIRSTKLEDSAMYFCASSPPLGGGTDTQYFGPGTRLTVL.

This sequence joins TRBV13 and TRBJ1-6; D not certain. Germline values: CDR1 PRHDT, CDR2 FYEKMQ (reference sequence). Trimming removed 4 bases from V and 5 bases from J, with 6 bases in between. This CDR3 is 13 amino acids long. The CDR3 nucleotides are TGTGCCAGCAGCTACAGTAATAATTCACCCCTCCACTTT. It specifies CASSYSNNSPLHF.

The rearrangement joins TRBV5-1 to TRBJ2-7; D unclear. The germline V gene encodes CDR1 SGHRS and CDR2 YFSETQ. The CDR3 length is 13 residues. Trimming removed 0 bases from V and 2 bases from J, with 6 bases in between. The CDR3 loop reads CASSLEKAYEQYF. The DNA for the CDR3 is TGCGCCAGCAGCTTGGAAAAGGCCTACGAGCAGTACTTC.

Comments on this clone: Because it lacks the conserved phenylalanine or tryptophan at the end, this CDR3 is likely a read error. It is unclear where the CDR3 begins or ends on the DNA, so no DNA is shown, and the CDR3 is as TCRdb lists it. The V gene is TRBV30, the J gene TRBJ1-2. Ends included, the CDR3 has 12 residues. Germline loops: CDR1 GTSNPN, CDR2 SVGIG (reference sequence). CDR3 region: CAWSRVGIDRFI.

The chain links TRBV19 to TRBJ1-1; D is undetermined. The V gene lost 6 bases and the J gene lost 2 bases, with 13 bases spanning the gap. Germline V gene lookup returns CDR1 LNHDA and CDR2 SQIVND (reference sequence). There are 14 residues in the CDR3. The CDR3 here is CASRRKDVNTEAFF. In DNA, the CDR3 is TGTGCCAGTAGACGGAAAGACGTTAACACTGAAGCTTTCTTT.

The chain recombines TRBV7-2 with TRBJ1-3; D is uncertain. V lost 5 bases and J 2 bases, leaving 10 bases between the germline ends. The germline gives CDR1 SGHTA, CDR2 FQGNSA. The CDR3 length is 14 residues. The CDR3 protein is CASSMADTGNTIYF. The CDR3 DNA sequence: TGTGCCAGCAGCATGGCCGATACTGGAAACACCATATATTTT.

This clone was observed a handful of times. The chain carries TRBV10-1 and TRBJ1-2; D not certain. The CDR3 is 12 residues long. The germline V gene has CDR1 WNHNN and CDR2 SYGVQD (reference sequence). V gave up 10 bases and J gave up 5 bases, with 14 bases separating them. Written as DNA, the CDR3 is TGCGCCACCCCCGACAAGCGGTATGGCTACACCTTC. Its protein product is CATPDKRYGYTF.

CDR3 sequence: CASSEGVSAGAYEQYF. CDR3 DNA sequence: TGTGCCAGCAGTGAGGGCGTTTCGGCCGGAGCCTACGAGCAGTACTTC. The gene calls are TRBV2 and TRBJ2-7; no clear D gene. This CDR3 has 16 residues. V lost 3 bases and J lost 2, with 17 bases in between. CDR1 is SNHLY, CDR2 FYNNEI, per germline.

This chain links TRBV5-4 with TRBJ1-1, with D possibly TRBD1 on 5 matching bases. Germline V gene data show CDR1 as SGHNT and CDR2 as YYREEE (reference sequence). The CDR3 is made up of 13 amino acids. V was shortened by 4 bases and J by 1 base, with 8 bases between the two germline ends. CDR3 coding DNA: TGTGCCAGCAGCCAGGGACGGAACACTGAAGCTTTCTTT. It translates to CASSQGRNTEAFF.

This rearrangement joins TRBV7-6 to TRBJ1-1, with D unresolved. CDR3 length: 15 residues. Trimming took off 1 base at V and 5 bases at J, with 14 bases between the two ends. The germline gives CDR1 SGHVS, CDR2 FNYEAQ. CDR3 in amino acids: CASSLEGVGSTEAFF. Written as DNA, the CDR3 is TGTGCCAGCAGCTTAGAGGGTGTAGGGTCAACTGAAGCTTTCTTT.

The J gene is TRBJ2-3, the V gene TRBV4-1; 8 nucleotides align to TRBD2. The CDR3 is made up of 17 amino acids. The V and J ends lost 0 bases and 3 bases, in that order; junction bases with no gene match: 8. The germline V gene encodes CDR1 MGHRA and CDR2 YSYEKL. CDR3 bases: TGCGCCAGCAGCCAAGAAGGGCCGGGACTAGGTACAGATACGCAGTATTTT. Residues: CASSQEGPGLGTDTQYF.

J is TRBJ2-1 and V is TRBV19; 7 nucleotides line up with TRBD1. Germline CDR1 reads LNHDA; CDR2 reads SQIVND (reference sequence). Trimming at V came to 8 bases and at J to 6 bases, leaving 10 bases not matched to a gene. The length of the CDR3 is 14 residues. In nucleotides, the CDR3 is TGTGCCAGTCTTTCGACGAGGGGGCCCAATGAGCAGTTCTTC. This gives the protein CASLSTRGPNEQFF.

The CDR3 DNA reads as TGTGCCAGCAAAAAACGACTAGCCGAGCCCTACGAGCAGTACTTC. Translation gives CASKKRLAEPYEQYF. The chain has TRBV2 and TRBJ2-7; 7 nucleotides align to TRBD2. Germline V CDR1 and CDR2: SNHLY, FYNNEI. The CDR3 has 15 amino acids. After removal of 7 bases from V and 2 bases from J, the junction contained 11 bases not matched to a gene.

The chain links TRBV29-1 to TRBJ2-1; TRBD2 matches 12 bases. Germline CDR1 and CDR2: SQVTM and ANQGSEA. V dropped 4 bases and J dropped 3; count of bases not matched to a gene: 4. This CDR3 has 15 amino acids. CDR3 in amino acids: CSVAGTSGYYNEQFF. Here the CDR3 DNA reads TGCAGCGTTGCCGGGACTAGCGGGTACTACAATGAGCAGTTCTTC.